This passage covers 15 T cell receptor beta chains from one sample sequenced in a study of early T cells in non-severe SARS-CoV-2 infection. TCRdb re-called the 5' RACE reads through MiXCR, storing one row per CDR3 protein. The sample lists 30,000 to 45,000 distinct CDR3 sequences, approximately 10% occurring once. Sequenced material: whole blood. The receptors originated from an adult who was a healthcare worker with PCR-confirmed SARS-CoV-2 infection or an uninfected control (not recorded which).

In its sample, this clonotype was seen many times. The J gene is TRBJ2-2, the V gene TRBV10-2; D is ambiguous. This CDR3 is 13 amino acids long. Germline V lookup: CDR1 WSHSY, CDR2 SAAADI. Trimming removed 6 bases from V and 4 bases from J, with 9 bases in between. In nucleotides, the CDR3 is TGCGCCAGCAGCACCCTGGGCACCGGGGAGCTGTTTTTT. Protein sequence: CASSTLGTGELFF.

This clonotype was counted ten times or more. The V and J genes are TRBV29-1 and TRBJ1-2; D perhaps matches TRBD1 (6 bases). The germline V and J ends were trimmed by 4 bases and 5 bases, with 14 bases remaining between them. This CDR3 contains 13 residues. The V gene's germline CDR1 is SQVTM and CDR2 ANQGSEA. CDR3 nucleotide sequence: TGCAGCGTTGTGGGGGGCGCGGATTATGGCTACACCTTC. It codes for CSVVGGADYGYTF. Complete variable domain (other parts from reference TRBV29-1 and TRBJ1-2): SAVISQKPSRDICQRGTSLTIQCQVDSQVTMMFWYRQQPGQSLTLIATANQGSEATYESGFVIDKFPISRPNLTFSTLTVSNMSPEDSSIYLCSVVGGADYGYTFGSGTRLTVV.

The J gene is TRBJ1-3, the V gene TRBV6-6; no definite D call. The CDR3 consists of 16 residues. The V gene lost 0 bases and the J gene lost 3 bases, with 12 bases spanning the gap. Germline values: CDR1 MNHNY, CDR2 SVGAGI (reference sequence). CDR3 bases: TGTGCCAGCAGTTACTCGGTCTCTAACCTTGGAAACACCATATATTTT. This encodes CASSYSVSNLGNTIYF.

Many counts were recorded for this clonotype. The chain has TRBV7-2 and TRBJ1-5; no clear D. V lost 0 bases and J 6 bases, leaving 9 bases between the germline ends. The CDR3 contains 14 residues. Per the germline V gene, CDR1 is SGHTA and CDR2 is FQGNSA. In nucleotides, the CDR3 is TGTGCCAGCAGCTTAGCAGGGATGGGTCAGCCCCAGCATTTT. It codes for CASSLAGMGQPQHF.

This clonotype was observed at least ten times. The chain recombines TRBV10-2 with TRBJ1-1, with unresolved D. Germline V CDR1 and CDR2: WSHSY, SAAADI. CDR3 length: 13 residues. Trimming stripped 6 bases from V and 5 bases from J, with 13 bases between. CDR3 in DNA: TGCGCCAGCAGACAGCCTACCAAAACTGAAGCTTTCTTT. It yields the protein CASRQPTKTEAFF.

The chain carries TRBV4-1 and TRBJ1-4; D perhaps matches TRBD1 (5 bases). The CDR3 sequence is 15 residues long. V was trimmed by 1 base and J by 8 bases, leaving 14 bases between them. Germline CDR1 and CDR2: MGHRA and YSYEKL. The CDR3 here is CASSQVSDSWEKLFF. The CDR3 region has the DNA TGCGCCAGCAGCCAAGTTTCTGACAGCTGGGAAAAACTGTTTTTT.

This clonotype came up a few times. This chain links TRBV10-3 with TRBJ2-1, with TRBD2 identical over 9 bases. With 11 bases clipped from V and 3 bases from J, the junction kept 11 bases outside the gene matches. The germline V gene has CDR1 ENHRY and CDR2 SYGVKD. This CDR3 has 15 residues. CDR3 protein: CASRVAGDIYNEQFF. CDR3 DNA: TGTGCCTCCCGGGTAGCGGGGGACATCTACAATGAGCAGTTCTTC.

This clonotype occurred a few times. The chain is built from TRBV5-6 and TRBJ2-3; TRBD1 is a possible D gene (6 bases). From germline, CDR1 is SGHDT and CDR2 YYEEEE. The germline V and J ends were trimmed by 2 bases and 2 bases, with 21 bases remaining between them. The CDR3 totals 18 residues. The CDR3, as DNA: TGTGCCAGCAGCTTTGAGACAGGCCTGACCTCTAACACAGATACGCAGTATTTT. Translation gives CASSFETGLTSNTDTQYF.

This clonotype was seen more than once but under ten times. The CDR3 region has the DNA TGCAGCGTCGCCGGGAACAGAGAAACGACCTACGAGCAGTACTTC. It translates to CSVAGNRETTYEQYF. The chain has TRBV29-1 and TRBJ2-7, with a possible D match to TRBD2 (5 bases). From germline, CDR1 is SQVTM and CDR2 ANQGSEA. This CDR3 region has 15 residues. The ends were cut back, 6 bases at V and 2 bases at J, with 20 bases in the middle.

This clonotype was seen repeatedly, ten times or more. The rearrangement links TRBV11-2 to TRBJ2-1; 7 bases are shared with TRBD2. The V gene's germline CDR1 is SGHAT and CDR2 FQNNGV. The CDR3 consists of 14 residues. V lost 5 bases, J lost 7 bases, and 8 bases stayed unmatched. The CDR3 DNA sequence: TGTGCCAGCAGCCCCGCGCAAGCGGGGAATGAGCAGTTCTTC. Residues: CASSPAQAGNEQFF.

A few counts support this clonotype. V and J are TRBV9 and TRBJ2-3, with D maybe TRBD1 (5 bases). This CDR3 spans 16 amino acids. V lost 5 bases and J 2 bases, leaving 18 bases between the germline ends. Germline CDR1 is SGDLS and CDR2 is YYNGEE. This chain's CDR3 is CASSLQGSWATDTQYF. Written as DNA, the CDR3 is TGTGCCAGCAGTCTTCAGGGAAGTTGGGCCACAGATACGCAGTATTTT.

This clonotype showed up just a few times. The genes are TRBV9 and TRBJ1-2, with 8 bases fitting TRBD1. CDR3 length: 14 residues. Germline values: CDR1 SGDLS, CDR2 YYNGEE. With V trimmed by 3 bases and J by 7 bases, 8 bases remained unmatched. In DNA form, the CDR3 reads TGTGCCAGCAGCGCTCAGGGGGCCCGAGGTGGCTACACCTTC. Translating it yields CASSAQGARGGYTF.

In this sample, this clonotype turned up many times. The V call is TRBV6-5, the J call TRBJ2-1; D unclear. Germline CDR1 is MNHEY and CDR2 is SVGAGI. V lost 2 bases and J lost 7, with 6 bases in between. The CDR3 is made up of 12 amino acids. This CDR3 reads CASSYKGNEQFF. The CDR3 DNA sequence: TGTGCCAGCAGTTACAAGGGAAATGAGCAGTTCTTC.

This clonotype occurred many times. In DNA form, the CDR3 reads TGTGCCAGCAGCTTACCTAGCAGCAACGAGCAGTACTTC. Amino acid sequence: CASSLPSSNEQYF. This sequence joins TRBV7-9 and TRBJ2-7; possibly TRBD2 for D (5 bases). V dropped 2 bases and J dropped 5 bases, with 10 bases sitting between them. Germline V gives CDR1 SEHNR, CDR2 FQNEAQ (reference sequence). The CDR3 loop spans 13 amino acids. The full variable domain, with the rest looked up from reference TRBV7-9 and TRBJ2-7, is DTGVSQNPRHKITKRGQNVTFRCDPISEHNRLYWYRQTLGQGPEFLTYFQNEAQLEKSRLLSDRFSAERPKGSFSTLEIQRTEQGDSAMYLCASSLPSSNEQYFGPGTRLTVT.

This clonotype was seen a handful of times. V is TRBV3-1 and J is TRBJ1-1; weak D call: TRBD1 (5 bases). Germline CDR1 and CDR2: LGHDT and YNNKEL (reference sequence). The CDR3 extends over 15 amino acids. V dropped 1 base and J dropped 6 bases, with 15 bases sitting between them. The CDR3 sequence is CASSQGLRGAAEAFF. The CDR3 bases are TGTGCCAGCAGCCAAGGTCTCCGGGGCGCGGCTGAAGCTTTCTTT. Full variable domain (missing parts from reference TRBV3-1 and TRBJ1-1): DTAVSQTPKYLVTQMGNDKSIKCEQNLGHDTMYWYKQDSKKFLKIMFSYNNKELIINETVPNRFSPKSPDKAHLNLHINSLELGDSAVYFCASSQGLRGAAEAFFGQGTRLTVV.